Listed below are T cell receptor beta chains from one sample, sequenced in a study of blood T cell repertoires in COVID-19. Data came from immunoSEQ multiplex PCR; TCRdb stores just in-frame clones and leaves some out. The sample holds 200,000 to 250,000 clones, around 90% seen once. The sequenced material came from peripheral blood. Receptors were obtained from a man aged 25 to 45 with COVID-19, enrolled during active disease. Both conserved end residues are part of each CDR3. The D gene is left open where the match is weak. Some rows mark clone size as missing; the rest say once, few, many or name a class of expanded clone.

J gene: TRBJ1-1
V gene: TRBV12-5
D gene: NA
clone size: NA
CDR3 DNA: TGTGCTAGTGGTTTGATGGGGGCTTTGAACACTGAAGCTTTCTTT
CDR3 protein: CASGLMGALNTEAFF

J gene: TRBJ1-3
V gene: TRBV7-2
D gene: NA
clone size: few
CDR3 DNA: TGTGCCAGCAGCTTAGGTATACCGAGCTCTGGAAACACCATATATTTT
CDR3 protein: CASSLGIPSSGNTIYF

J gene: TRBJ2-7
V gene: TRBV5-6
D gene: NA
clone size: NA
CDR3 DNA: TGTGCCAGCAGCTTCGGCGGTACGGGATCCGAGCAGTACTTC
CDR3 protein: CASSFGGTGSEQYF

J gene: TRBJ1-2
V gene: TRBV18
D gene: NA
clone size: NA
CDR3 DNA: TGTGCCAGCTCACCAGACACGACTAACTATGGCTACACCTTC
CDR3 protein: CASSPDTTNYGYTF

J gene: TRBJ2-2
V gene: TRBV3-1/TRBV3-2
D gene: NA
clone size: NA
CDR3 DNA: TGTGCCAGCAGCCAAGAGGGCGGGGACGCGAACACCGGGGAGCTGTTTTTT
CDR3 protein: CASSQEGGDANTGELFF

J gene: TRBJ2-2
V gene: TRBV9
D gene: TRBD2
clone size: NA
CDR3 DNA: TGTGCCAGCAGGACCGGGACTAGCGGGGGGACGAACACCGGGGAGCTGTTTTTT
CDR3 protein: CASRTGTSGGTNTGELFF

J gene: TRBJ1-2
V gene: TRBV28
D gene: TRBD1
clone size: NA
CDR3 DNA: TGTGCCAGCAGTTACAGGGGGAACTATGGCTACACCTTC
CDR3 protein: CASSYRGNYGYTF

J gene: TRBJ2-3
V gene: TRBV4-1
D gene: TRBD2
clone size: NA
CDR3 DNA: TGCGCCAGCAGCCCCAAACGAACGGGGGGGACTAGCACAGATACGCAGTATTTT
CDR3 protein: CASSPKRTGGTSTDTQYF

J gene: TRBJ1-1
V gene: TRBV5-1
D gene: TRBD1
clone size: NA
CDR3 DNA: TGCGCCAGCAGCTTGGAGGCGACAGGGTTCACTGAAGCTTTCTTT
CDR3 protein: CASSLEATGFTEAFF

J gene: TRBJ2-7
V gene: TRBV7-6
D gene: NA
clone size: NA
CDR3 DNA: TGTGCCAGCAGCTTAGTGGTTGGGGCGGGGGCCTCCTCCTACGAGCAGTACTTC
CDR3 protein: CASSLVVGAGASSYEQYF

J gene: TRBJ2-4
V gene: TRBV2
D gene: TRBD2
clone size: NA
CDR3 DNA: TGTGCCAGCAGTGAAGGGGGGGGTAACATTCAGTACTTC
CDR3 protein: CASSEGGGNIQYF

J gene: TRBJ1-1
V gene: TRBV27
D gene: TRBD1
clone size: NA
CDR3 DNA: TGTGCCAGCAGTTCCGCAGGACAGGGGTTAACTGAAGCTTTCTTT
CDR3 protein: CASSSAGQGLTEAFF

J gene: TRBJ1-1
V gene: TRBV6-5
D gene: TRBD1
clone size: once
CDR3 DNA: TGTACCGAATACGAGGTCGGACAGGGGAACTCTGAAGCTTTCTTT
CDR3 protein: CTEYEVGQGNSEAFF

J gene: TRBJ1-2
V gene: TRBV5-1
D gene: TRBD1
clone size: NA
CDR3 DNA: TGCGCCAGCAGCACGGCAGGGGGCGCATATGGCTACACCTTC
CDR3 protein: CASSTAGGAYGYTF

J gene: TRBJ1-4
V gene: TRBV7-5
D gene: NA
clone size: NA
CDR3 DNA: TGTGTCAGAAGCCCAGCTAGCAGGGGGCTTTCTGAAAAACTGTTTTTT
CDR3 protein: CVRSPASRGLSEKLFF

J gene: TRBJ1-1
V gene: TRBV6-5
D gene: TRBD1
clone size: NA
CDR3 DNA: TGTGCCAGCAGTCCCCCGGACAGGGGGCATCCTGAAGCTTTCTTT
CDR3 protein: CASSPPDRGHPEAFF

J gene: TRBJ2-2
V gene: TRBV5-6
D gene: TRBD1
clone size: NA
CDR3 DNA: TGTGCCAGCAGCTTTAGTACAGGGGCCTCCACCGGGGAGCTGTTTTTT
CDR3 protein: CASSFSTGASTGELFF

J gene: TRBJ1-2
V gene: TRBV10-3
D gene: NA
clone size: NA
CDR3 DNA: TGTGCCATCAGTGAGGAGGCAGGGTATGGCTACACCTTC
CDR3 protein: CAISEEAGYGYTF

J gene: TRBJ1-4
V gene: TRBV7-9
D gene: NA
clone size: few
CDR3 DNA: TGTGCCAGCAGCTTAGCGCGTTGGTTCCAAGGAGGGACTAATGAAAAACTGTTTTTT
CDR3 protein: CASSLARWFQGGTNEKLFF

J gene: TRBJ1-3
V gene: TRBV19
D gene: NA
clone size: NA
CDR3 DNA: TGTGCCAGTATCAACCGTATGGCAGGGGAGTATGAAAACACCATATATTTT
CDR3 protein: CASINRMAGEYENTIYF

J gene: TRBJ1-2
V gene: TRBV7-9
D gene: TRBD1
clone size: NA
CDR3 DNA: TGTGCCAGCAGCTTAACGACAGGGGGTGGCTACACCTTC
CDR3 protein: CASSLTTGGGYTF

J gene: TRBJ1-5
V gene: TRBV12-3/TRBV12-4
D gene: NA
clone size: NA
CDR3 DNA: TGTGCCAGCCATGCAGGGCGCAATCAGCCCCAGCATTTT
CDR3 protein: CASHAGRNQPQHF

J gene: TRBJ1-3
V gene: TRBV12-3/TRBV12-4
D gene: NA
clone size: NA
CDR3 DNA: TGTGCCAGCAGTTTTAGAAACACCATATATTTT
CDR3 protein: CASSFRNTIYF

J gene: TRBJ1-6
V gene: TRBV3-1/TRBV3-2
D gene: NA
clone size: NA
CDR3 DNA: TGTGCCAGCAGCCTCGGGTATAATTCACCCCTCCACTTT
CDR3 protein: CASSLGYNSPLHF

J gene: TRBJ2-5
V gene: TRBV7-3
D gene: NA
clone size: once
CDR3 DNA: TGTGCCAGCAGCTCCTTCCAGGGCGAGACCCAGTACTTC
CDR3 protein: CASSSFQGETQYF

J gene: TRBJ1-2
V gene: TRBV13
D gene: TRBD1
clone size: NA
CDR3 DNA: TGTGCCAGCAGCTCTGAACAGGGGGTGAGCTATGGCTACACCTTC
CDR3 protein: CASSSEQGVSYGYTF

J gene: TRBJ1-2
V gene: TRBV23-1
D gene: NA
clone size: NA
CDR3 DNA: TGCGCCAGCAGACAGGATTTAGGGTATGGCTACACCTTC
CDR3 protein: CASRQDLGYGYTF

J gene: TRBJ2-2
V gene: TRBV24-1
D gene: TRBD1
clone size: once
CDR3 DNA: TGTGCCACCAGTGATGCCCGACAGGGGTCGGTCGGGGAGCTGTTTTTT
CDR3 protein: CATSDARQGSVGELFF

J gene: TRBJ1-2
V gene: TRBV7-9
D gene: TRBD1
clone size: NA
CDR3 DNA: TGTGCCAGCAGCCTGGCCTTTGGACAGGGACATTTC
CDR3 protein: CASSLAFGQGHF

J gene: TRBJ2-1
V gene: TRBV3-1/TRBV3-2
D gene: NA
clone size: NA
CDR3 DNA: TGTGCCAGCAGCCCGCGGACGATACAGGGAGGGAACAATGAGCAGTTCTTC
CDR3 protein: CASSPRTIQGGNNEQFF

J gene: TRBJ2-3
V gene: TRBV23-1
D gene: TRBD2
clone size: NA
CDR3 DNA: TGCGCCAGCAGTCAATCTGTCGGGATGTTGGTGGTAGCGGGGGGGCATGGAGATACGCAGTATTTT
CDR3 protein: CASSQSVGMLVVAGGHGDTQYF

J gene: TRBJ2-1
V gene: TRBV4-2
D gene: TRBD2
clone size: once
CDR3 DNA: TGTGCCAGCAGCCAAGCCAACGGACTAGCGGGGAGCTCCTACAATGAGCAGTTCTTC
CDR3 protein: CASSQANGLAGSSYNEQFF